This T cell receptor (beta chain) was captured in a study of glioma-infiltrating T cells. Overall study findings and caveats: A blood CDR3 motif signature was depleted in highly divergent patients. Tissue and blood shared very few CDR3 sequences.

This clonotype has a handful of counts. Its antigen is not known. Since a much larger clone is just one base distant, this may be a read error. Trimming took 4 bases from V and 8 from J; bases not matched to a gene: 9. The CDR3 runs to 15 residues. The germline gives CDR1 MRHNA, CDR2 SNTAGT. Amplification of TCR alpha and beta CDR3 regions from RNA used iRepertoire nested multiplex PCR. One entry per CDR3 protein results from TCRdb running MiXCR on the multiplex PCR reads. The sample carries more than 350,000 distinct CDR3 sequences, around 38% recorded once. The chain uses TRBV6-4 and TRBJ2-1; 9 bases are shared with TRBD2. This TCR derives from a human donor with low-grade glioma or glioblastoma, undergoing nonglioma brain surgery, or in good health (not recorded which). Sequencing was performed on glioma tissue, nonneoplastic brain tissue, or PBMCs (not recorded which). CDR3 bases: TGTGCCAGCAGTGGGGCTAGCGGGATGGGCGATGAGCAGTTCTTC. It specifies CASSGASGMGDEQFF.